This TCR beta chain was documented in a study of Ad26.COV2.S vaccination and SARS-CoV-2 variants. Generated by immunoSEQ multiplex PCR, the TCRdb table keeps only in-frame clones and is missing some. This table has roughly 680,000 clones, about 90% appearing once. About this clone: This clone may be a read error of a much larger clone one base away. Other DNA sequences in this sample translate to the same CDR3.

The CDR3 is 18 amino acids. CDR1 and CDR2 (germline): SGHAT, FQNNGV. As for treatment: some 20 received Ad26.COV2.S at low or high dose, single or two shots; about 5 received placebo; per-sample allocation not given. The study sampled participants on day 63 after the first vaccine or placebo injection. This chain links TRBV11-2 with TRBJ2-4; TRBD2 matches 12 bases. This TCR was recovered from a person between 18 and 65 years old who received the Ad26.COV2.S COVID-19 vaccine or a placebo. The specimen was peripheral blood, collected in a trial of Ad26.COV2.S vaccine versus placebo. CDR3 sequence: CASSLLAGGGVAKNIQYF. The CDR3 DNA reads TGCGCCAGCAGCTTACTAGCGGGGGGTGGGGTCGCCAAAAACATTCAGTACTTC. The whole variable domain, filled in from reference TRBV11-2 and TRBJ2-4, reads EAGVAQSPRYKIIEKRQSVAFWCNPISGHATLYWYQQILGQGPKLLIQFQNNGVVDDSQLPKDRFSAERLKGVDSTLKIQPAKLEDSAVYLCASSLLAGGGVAKNIQYFGAGTRLSVL.